The clone carrying this T cell receptor (beta chain) was observed many times. Using its own MiXCR run on the 5' RACE reads, TCRdb lists one record per CDR3 protein. This table holds about 39,000 distinct CDR3 sequences, around 3.1% found once. The sample's time point: sample taken at primary tumor resection. This sample stems from a study of spatial heterogeneity in lung cancer. V was clipped by 4 bases and J by 6 bases, with 10 bases between them. The CDR3 has 13 residues. Germline V CDR1 and CDR2: SGHRS, YFSETQ. This material consisted of normal lung tissue next to the tumor, taken at surgery. The origin of this receptor is a male donor with early-stage non-small cell lung cancer. The chain uses TRBV5-1 and TRBJ2-2; D tentatively reads TRBD1 or TRBD2 (5 bases each). The CDR3 nucleotides read TGCGCCAGCAGCCCCGGGGCGGCCGGGGAGCTGTTTTTT. The encoded protein is CASSPGAAGELFF.